The entry below gives a single TCR beta chain sequence along with its context. Antigen unknown. The data belong to a study of somatic mutations in cytotoxic T cells in rheumatoid arthritis. Overall study: Patients gave 30 ml EDTA peripheral blood immediately after diagnosis, prior to starting treatment. The study's findings and limits: In rheumatoid arthritis patients, unlike healthy controls, CD8+ clonality rose with age.

Germline CDR1 is LNHNV and CDR2 is YYDKDF (reference sequence). Trimming took off 1 base at V and 2 bases at J, with 6 bases between the two ends. There are 13 residues in the CDR3. This table comes from immunoSEQ multiplex PCR, and its TCRdb copy is limited to in-frame clones, with some not included. The repertoire holds about 18,000 clones, with 82% as singletons. The clonotype originates from an adult with rheumatoid arthritis. V gene TRBV15 combines with J gene TRBJ2-7; possible D gene TRBD1, 5 bases. The sequencing input was CD8+ T cells sorted from blood. The CDR3 nucleotides read TGTGCCACCAGCAGAGTGGGGCCCTACGAGCAGTACTTC. Amino acid sequence: CATSRVGPYEQYF.